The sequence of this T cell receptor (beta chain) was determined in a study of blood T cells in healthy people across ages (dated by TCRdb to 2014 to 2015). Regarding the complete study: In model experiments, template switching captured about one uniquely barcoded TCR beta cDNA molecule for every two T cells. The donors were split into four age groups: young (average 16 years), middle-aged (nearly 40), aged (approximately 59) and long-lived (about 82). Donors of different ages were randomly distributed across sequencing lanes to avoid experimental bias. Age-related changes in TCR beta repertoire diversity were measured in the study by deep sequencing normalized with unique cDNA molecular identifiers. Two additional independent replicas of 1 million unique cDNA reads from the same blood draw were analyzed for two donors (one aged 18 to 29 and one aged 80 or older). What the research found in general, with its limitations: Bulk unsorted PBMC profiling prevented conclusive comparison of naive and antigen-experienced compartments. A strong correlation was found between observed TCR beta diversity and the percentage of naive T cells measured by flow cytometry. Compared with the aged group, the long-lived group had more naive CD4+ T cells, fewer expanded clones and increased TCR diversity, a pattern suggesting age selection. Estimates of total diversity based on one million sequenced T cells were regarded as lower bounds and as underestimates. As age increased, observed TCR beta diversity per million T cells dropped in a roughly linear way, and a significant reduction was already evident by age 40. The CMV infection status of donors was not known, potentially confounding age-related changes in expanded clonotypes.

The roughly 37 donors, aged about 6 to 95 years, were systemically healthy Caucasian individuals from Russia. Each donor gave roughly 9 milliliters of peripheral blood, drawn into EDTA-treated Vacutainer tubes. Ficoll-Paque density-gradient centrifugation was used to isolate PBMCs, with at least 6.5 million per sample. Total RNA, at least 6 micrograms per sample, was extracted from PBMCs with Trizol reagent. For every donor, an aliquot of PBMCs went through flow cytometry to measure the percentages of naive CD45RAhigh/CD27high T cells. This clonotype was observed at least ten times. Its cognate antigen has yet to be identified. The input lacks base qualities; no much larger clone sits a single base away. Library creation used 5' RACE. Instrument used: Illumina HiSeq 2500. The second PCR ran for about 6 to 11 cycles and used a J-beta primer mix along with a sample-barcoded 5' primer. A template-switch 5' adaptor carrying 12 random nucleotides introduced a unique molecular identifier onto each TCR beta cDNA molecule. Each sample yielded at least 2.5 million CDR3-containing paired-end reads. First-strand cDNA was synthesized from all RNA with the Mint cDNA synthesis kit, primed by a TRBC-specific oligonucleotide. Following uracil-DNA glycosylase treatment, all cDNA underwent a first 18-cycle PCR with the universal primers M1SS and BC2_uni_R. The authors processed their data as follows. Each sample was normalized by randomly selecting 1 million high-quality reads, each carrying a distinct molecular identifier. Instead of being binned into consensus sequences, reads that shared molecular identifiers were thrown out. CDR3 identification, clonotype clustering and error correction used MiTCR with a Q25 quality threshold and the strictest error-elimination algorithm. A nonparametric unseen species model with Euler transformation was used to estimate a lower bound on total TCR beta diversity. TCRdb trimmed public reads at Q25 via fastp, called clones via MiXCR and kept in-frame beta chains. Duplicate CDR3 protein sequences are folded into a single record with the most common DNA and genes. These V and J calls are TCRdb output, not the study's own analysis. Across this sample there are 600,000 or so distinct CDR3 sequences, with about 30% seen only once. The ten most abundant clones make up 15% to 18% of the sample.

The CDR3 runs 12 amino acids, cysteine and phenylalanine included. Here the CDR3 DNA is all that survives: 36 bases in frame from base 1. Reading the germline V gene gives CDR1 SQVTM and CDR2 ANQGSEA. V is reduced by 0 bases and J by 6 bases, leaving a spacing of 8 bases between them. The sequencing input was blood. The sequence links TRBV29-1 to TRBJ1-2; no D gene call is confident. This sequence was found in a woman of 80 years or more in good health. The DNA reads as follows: TGCAGCGTTGAAGACGTGGGCGATGGCTACACCTTC. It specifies CSVEDVGDGYTF.